This passage covers 19 T cell receptor beta chains from one sample sequenced in a study of T cell responses to AZD1222 COVID-19 vaccine. Method: immunoSEQ multiplex PCR; TCRdb's copy keeps in-frame clones and lacks some. This table holds over 130,000 clones, approximately 90% found once. Sequenced material: peripheral blood, taken 28 days after the second AZD1222 dose. These receptors were obtained from an adult who received the AZD1222 COVID-19 vaccine.

This chain links TRBV30 with TRBJ2-5; D not certain. Germline loops: CDR1 GTSNPN, CDR2 SVGIG (reference sequence). Trimming left V 2 bases short and J 3 bases short, with 7 bases between. The CDR3 is 12 residues long. DNA of the CDR3: TGTGCCTGGAGTCCGACCGAAGAGACCCAGTACTTC. It codes for CAWSPTEETQYF.

The gene calls are TRBV2 and TRBJ1-6; 9 bases match TRBD1. V dropped 6 bases and J dropped 6; count of bases not matched to a gene: 6. This CDR3 region has 15 residues. Germline V gene data show CDR1 as SNHLY and CDR2 as FYNNEI. The DNA of the CDR3 is TGTGCCAGCAGGGAATCGACAGGGGGTAATTCACCCCTCCACTTT. Amino acid sequence: CASRESTGGNSPLHF.

This chain connects TRBV7-2 to TRBJ1-5; TRBD1 agrees at 7 bases. The CDR3 extends over 14 amino acids. The germline CDR1 and CDR2 sequences are SGHTA and FQGNSA. V shed 5 bases, J shed 6 bases, and the junction held 7 bases outside the gene matches. The CDR3 DNA sequence: TGTGCCAGCAGCCCCTCAGGGGGGCCTCAGCCCCAGCATTTT. This gives the protein CASSPSGGPQPQHF.

This sequence joins TRBV6-2 or TRBV6-3 and TRBJ2-6; D not resolved. V was shortened by 4 bases and J by 4 bases, with 5 bases between the two germline ends. The germline gives CDR1 MNHEY, CDR2 SVGEGT. There are 13 residues in the CDR3. CDR3 residues: CASSFSGANVLTF. The CDR3 DNA sequence: TGTGCCAGCAGTTTCTCGGGGGCCAACGTCCTGACTTTC.

This rearrangement joins TRBV5-1 to TRBJ2-1, with TRBD1 matching 10 bases. The germline V gene encodes CDR1 SGHRS and CDR2 YFSETQ. The CDR3 has 13 amino acids. The ends lost 4 bases at V and 5 bases at J; junction bases unmatched: 0. CDR3 nucleotides: TGCGCCAGCAGCGGACAGGGGGACAATGAGCAGTTCTTC. Amino acid sequence: CASSGQGDNEQFF.

The chain recombines TRBV19 with TRBJ1-1; TRBD1 might be the D (6 bases). Germline CDR1 reads LNHDA; CDR2 reads SQIVND (reference sequence). The CDR3 loop spans 15 amino acids. V was pared by 6 bases and J by 1 base, with 15 bases between. This CDR3 reads CASSRKPQGNTEAFF. In DNA, the CDR3 is TGTGCCAGTAGCCGGAAGCCACAGGGGAACACTGAAGCTTTCTTT. Based on the CDR3 plus reference TRBV19 and TRBJ1-1, the full variable domain is DGGITQSPKYLFRKEGQNVTLSCEQNLNHDAMYWYRQDPGQGLRLIYYSQIVNDFQKGDIAEGYSVSREKKESFPLTVTSAQKNPTAFYLCASSRKPQGNTEAFFGQGTRLTVV.

V gene TRBV7-3 combines with J gene TRBJ2-1, with TRBD1 matching 8 bases. J lost 8 bases, V lost 2 bases, and 8 bases had no gene match. The CDR3 loop spans 15 amino acids. The germline V gene has CDR1 SGHTA and CDR2 FQGTGA. This CDR3 reads CASSLLGQAPDEQFF. The CDR3 DNA sequence: TGTGCCAGCAGCTTACTGGGACAGGCTCCCGATGAGCAGTTCTTC. The full variable domain, rest sourced from reference TRBV7-3 and TRBJ2-1, is GAGVSQTPSNKVTEKGKYVELRCDPISGHTALYWYRQSLGQGPEFLIYFQGTGAADDSGLPNDRFFAVRPEGSVSTLKIQRTERGDSAVYLCASSLLGQAPDEQFFGPGTRLTVL.

This clone was detected once. The chain has TRBV30 and TRBJ1-5; 7 bases are shared with TRBD1. CDR3 length: 13 amino acids. Looked up from germline, CDR1 is GTSNPN and CDR2 is SVGIG (reference sequence). The V and J ends lost 2 bases and 5 bases, in that order; junction bases with no gene match: 3. Written as DNA, the CDR3 is TGTGCCTGGAGTCGGGACAGCTATCAGCCCCAGCATTTT. Its protein product is CAWSRDSYQPQHF.

This sequence joins TRBV6-6 and TRBJ1-1, with D unclear. V shed 5 bases and J shed 6 bases, with 19 bases lying between them. The germline gives CDR1 MNHNY, CDR2 SVGAGI (reference sequence). CDR3 length: 15 residues. The CDR3 sequence is CASSTPLIKGAEAFF. The CDR3 nucleotides are TGTGCCAGCAGTACCCCCTTAATCAAGGGCGCTGAAGCTTTCTTT.

This chain uses TRBV5-5 with TRBJ1-6, with unresolved D. In germline, CDR1 is SGHKS, CDR2 YYEKEE (reference sequence). The CDR3 extends over 13 amino acids. The ends were cut back, 2 bases at V and 16 bases at J, with 16 bases in the middle. CDR3 amino acids: CASSFQTSVELHF. CDR3 coding DNA: TGTGCCAGCAGCTTTCAGACGTCGGTAGAACTCCACTTT.

The chain links TRBV6-2 or TRBV6-3 to TRBJ2-1; 12 positions agree with TRBD2. V shed 6 bases, J shed 9 bases, and the junction held 9 bases outside the gene matches. Germline values: CDR1 MNHEY, CDR2 SVGEGT. The CDR3 is 15 residues long. The CDR3 DNA follows: TGTGCCAGCAGCCTAACTAGCGGGGGGATTACTGAGCAGTTCTTC. Translation: CASSLTSGGITEQFF.

The rearrangement uses TRBV3-1 (or the pseudogene TRBV3-2) and TRBJ1-6; D not resolved. V shed 8 bases and J shed 5 bases, with 10 bases lying between them. CDR1 and CDR2 from the germline V gene are LGHDT and YNNKEL (reference sequence). The CDR3 spans 13 residues. The DNA for the CDR3 is TGTGCCAGCGCCCGGGTCGATAATTCACCCCTCCACTTT. Translation gives CASARVDNSPLHF.

The genes are TRBV15 and TRBJ1-2; D remains ambiguous. This CDR3 is 12 amino acids long. Germline CDR1 and CDR2: LNHNV and YYDKDF (reference sequence). V was clipped by 6 bases and J by 6 bases, with 11 bases between them. CDR3 nucleotides: TGTGCCACCAGAGGGTCCTTTGATGGCTACACCTTC. Amino acid sequence: CATRGSFDGYTF.

The chain recombines TRBV6-2 or TRBV6-3 with TRBJ2-4; TRBD1 aligns across 8 bases. V lost 5 bases to trimming and J lost 0 bases; unmatched junction nucleotides: 6. Germline values: CDR1 MNHEY, CDR2 SVGEGT. The CDR3 has 16 residues. CDR3: CASSRTGQLAKNIQYF. The CDR3 DNA reads as TGTGCCAGCAGTAGGACAGGGCAACTAGCCAAAAACATTCAGTACTTC.

The chain employs TRBV7-2 and TRBJ2-2; TRBD2 agrees at 10 bases. CDR3 length equals 16 residues. Trimming at V came to 5 bases and at J to 7 bases, leaving 10 bases not matched to a gene. Germline V lookup: CDR1 SGHTA, CDR2 FQGNSA. Written as DNA, the CDR3 is TGTGCCAGCAGCCCAAGCGGGGGGGCCTTCGGCGGGGAGCTGTTTTTT. Its translation: CASSPSGGAFGGELFF.

The chain joins TRBV5-1 to TRBJ2-5; 9 bases line up with TRBD1. The CDR3 contains 15 residues. From germline, CDR1 is SGHRS and CDR2 YFSETQ. V was pared by 8 bases and J by 5 bases, with 13 bases of the junction left unmatched. CDR3 DNA: TGCGCCAGTAGAGATCCACAGGGGGCCGGTGAGACCCAGTACTTC. Its translation: CASRDPQGAGETQYF.

This clone showed up many times. This chain links TRBV18 with TRBJ1-6; D unresolved. This CDR3 comprises 13 residues. Deletions cut 8 bases from V and 8 bases from J, with 13 bases between. The germline V gene has CDR1 KGHSH and CDR2 LQKENI. The CDR3 sequence: CASDTGPDSPLHF. The CDR3 coding sequence is TGTGCCAGCGACACCGGACCAGATTCACCCCTCCACTTT.

The chain couples TRBV14 to TRBJ2-2, with D unclear. Per germline, CDR1 SGHDN and CDR2 FVKESK. This CDR3 contains 15 residues. The germline V and J ends were trimmed by 4 bases and 0 bases, with 9 bases remaining between them. CDR3 sequence reads: CASSPRAPNTGELFF. The CDR3 DNA is TGTGCCAGCAGCCCCCGGGCCCCGAACACCGGGGAGCTGTTTTTT. Looking up the rest from reference TRBV14 and TRBJ2-2 gives the full variable domain: EAGVTQFPSHSVIEKGQTVTLRCDPISGHDNLYWYRRVMGKEIKFLLHFVKESKQDESGMPNNRFLAERTGGTYSTLKVQPAELEDSGVYFCASSPRAPNTGELFFGEGSRLTVL.

V and J are TRBV10-3 and TRBJ2-1, with D tentatively TRBD1 or TRBD2 (5 bases each). Germline CDR1 reads ENHRY; CDR2 reads SYGVKD. The ends were cut back, 0 bases at V and 0 bases at J, with 9 bases in the middle. This CDR3 contains 16 residues. The CDR3 DNA reads as TGTGCCATCAGTGAGTCATGGGGACCCTCCTACAATGAGCAGTTCTTC. Translating gives CAISESWGPSYNEQFF.